These T cell receptor beta chains were read from a single sample in a study of blood T cell repertoires in COVID-19. The assay was immunoSEQ multiplex PCR, and TCRdb's table has in-frame clones only and misses some. In the table there are some 200,000 clones, more than 70% of which are singletons. The sample consisted of peripheral blood. The source of these receptors is a man over 45 with COVID-19, enrolled during active disease. The CDR3 runs from the conserved cysteine through the conserved F or W. Each record gives: V gene, J gene, clone size, D gene, CDR3 DNA, CDR3 protein. The D gene is left open where the match is weak. Clone size is given for some rows only: seen once, a few or many times, or a class if the clone is expanded.

v_call: TRBV6-5; j_call: TRBJ1-1; clone_size: -; d_call: -; cdr3_nt: TGTGCCACGGAGACAGGTTTGTTCTCGGGCACTGAAGCTTTCTTT; cdr3_aa: CATETGLFSGTEAFF
v_call: TRBV28; j_call: TRBJ2-2; clone_size: -; d_call: TRBD1; cdr3_nt: TGTGCCAGCAGCTCCCGGGACAGGGGGCTGGGGGAGCTGTTTTTT; cdr3_aa: CASSSRDRGLGELFF
v_call: TRBV5-4; j_call: TRBJ2-3; clone_size: -; d_call: TRBD2; cdr3_nt: TGTGCCAGCAGCTGGGGGACTAGCGGCACAGATACGCAGTATTTT; cdr3_aa: CASSWGTSGTDTQYF
v_call: TRBV27; j_call: TRBJ2-1; clone_size: -; d_call: TRBD2; cdr3_nt: TGTGCCAGCAGTGACCTACTAGCGGGGGGGCCGAATGAGCAGTTCTTC; cdr3_aa: CASSDLLAGGPNEQFF
v_call: TRBV11-1; j_call: TRBJ1-2; clone_size: -; d_call: TRBD1; cdr3_nt: TGTGCCAGCAGCCCGGGACAGGCCGCTTATGGCTACACCTTC; cdr3_aa: CASSPGQAAYGYTF
v_call: TRBV19; j_call: TRBJ2-5; clone_size: -; d_call: -; cdr3_nt: TGTGCCAGTAGCGATAGCACCGGGACAGCCACGCCTGAGGGTCAGCGGGAGCCTCAAGAGACCCAGTACTTC; cdr3_aa: CASSDSTGTATPEGQREPQETQYF
v_call: TRBV5-6; j_call: TRBJ1-5; clone_size: -; d_call: TRBD1; cdr3_nt: TGTGCCAGCAGCTTCTTGGGGGGACAGGATCAGCCCCAGCATTTT; cdr3_aa: CASSFLGGQDQPQHF
v_call: TRBV29-1; j_call: TRBJ2-7; clone_size: -; d_call: TRBD1; cdr3_nt: TGCAGCGTTGAAGGGACAGGGGCCTACGAGCAGTACTTC; cdr3_aa: CSVEGTGAYEQYF
v_call: TRBV5-1; j_call: TRBJ2-5; clone_size: -; d_call: TRBD2; cdr3_nt: TGCGCCAGCATCCAAGCGGGGGAAGGAACAGAGACCCAGTACTTC; cdr3_aa: CASIQAGEGTETQYF
v_call: TRBV5-6; j_call: TRBJ2-7; clone_size: -; d_call: TRBD1; cdr3_nt: TGTGCCAGCAGCTTGTGGACAGGGTTTCAGGCCGAGCAGTACTTC; cdr3_aa: CASSLWTGFQAEQYF
v_call: TRBV5-5; j_call: TRBJ1-1; clone_size: once; d_call: -; cdr3_nt: TGTGCCAGCAGCTCAAAGGGGTGGACGATGAACACTGAAGCTTTCTTT; cdr3_aa: CASSSKGWTMNTEAFF
v_call: TRBV19; j_call: TRBJ1-5; clone_size: -; d_call: -; cdr3_nt: TGTGCCAGTAGTACCCCCGACTTGAATCAGCCCCAGCATTTT; cdr3_aa: CASSTPDLNQPQHF
v_call: TRBV6-2/TRBV6-3; j_call: TRBJ2-1; clone_size: -; d_call: TRBD2; cdr3_nt: TGTGCCAGCAGTTATTTTACTAGCGGGGGTAATGAGCAGTTCTTC; cdr3_aa: CASSYFTSGGNEQFF
v_call: TRBV6-5; j_call: TRBJ1-2; clone_size: -; d_call: -; cdr3_nt: TGTGCCAGCAGTTTCGCGGGGGGCGGCTACACCTTC; cdr3_aa: CASSFAGGGYTF
v_call: TRBV27; j_call: TRBJ2-3; clone_size: medium-sized; d_call: -; cdr3_nt: TGTGCCAGCAGTTTCGCAGATACGCAGTATTTT; cdr3_aa: CASSFADTQYF
v_call: TRBV15; j_call: TRBJ1-5; clone_size: few; d_call: -; cdr3_nt: TGTGCCACCAGCAGAGTTATAGGGGCGCGCAATCAGCCCCAGCATTTT; cdr3_aa: CATSRVIGARNQPQHF
v_call: TRBV20-1; j_call: TRBJ2-1; clone_size: -; d_call: -; cdr3_nt: TGCAGTGCTAGTCCCCCTACTAGTGGCATAAACAATGAGCAGTTCTTC; cdr3_aa: CSASPPTSGINNEQFF
v_call: TRBV30; j_call: TRBJ2-1; clone_size: once; d_call: TRBD1; cdr3_nt: TGTGCCTGGGCCCGGGACAGTACCTACAATGAGCAGTTCTTC; cdr3_aa: CAWARDSTYNEQFF
v_call: TRBV7-9; j_call: TRBJ2-7; clone_size: -; d_call: TRBD2; cdr3_nt: TGTGCCAGCACCATTAGCGGGGCTCCGGGGGAGCAGTACTTC; cdr3_aa: CASTISGAPGEQYF
v_call: TRBV3-1/TRBV3-2; j_call: TRBJ2-5; clone_size: -; d_call: -; cdr3_nt: TGTGCCAGCAGCCGAGGGACAAACCAAGAGACCCAGTACTTC; cdr3_aa: CASSRGTNQETQYF
v_call: TRBV7-8; j_call: TRBJ1-4; clone_size: -; d_call: -; cdr3_nt: TGTGCCAGCAGCCTCTCGGTACGGGAGGAACTTAATGAAAAACTGTTTTTT; cdr3_aa: CASSLSVREELNEKLFF
v_call: TRBV5-1; j_call: TRBJ1-1; clone_size: few; d_call: TRBD1; cdr3_nt: TGCGCCAGCAGCAGCGGACAGGGTATGGCTGAAGCTTTCTTT; cdr3_aa: CASSSGQGMAEAFF
v_call: TRBV7-2; j_call: TRBJ2-5; clone_size: -; d_call: TRBD2; cdr3_nt: TGTGCCAGCAGCTTAACTAGCGGGAGACAAGAGACCCAGTACTTC; cdr3_aa: CASSLTSGRQETQYF
v_call: TRBV25-1; j_call: TRBJ2-2; clone_size: -; d_call: TRBD1; cdr3_nt: TGTGCCAGCTCCGGGACAGGGTTTGCCGGGGAGCTGTTTTTT; cdr3_aa: CASSGTGFAGELFF
v_call: TRBV9; j_call: TRBJ2-2; clone_size: -; d_call: TRBD2; cdr3_nt: TGTGCCAGCAGCACCGGGACTAGCGGGAGGGGCACCGGGGAGCTGTTTTTT; cdr3_aa: CASSTGTSGRGTGELFF
v_call: TRBV6-5; j_call: TRBJ2-5; clone_size: -; d_call: -; cdr3_nt: TGTGCCAGCAGGACACCTGGGGAGACCCAGTACTTC; cdr3_aa: CASRTPGETQYF
v_call: TRBV6-2/TRBV6-3; j_call: TRBJ2-5; clone_size: -; d_call: TRBD1; cdr3_nt: TGTGCCAGCAGTTACGCAGGGACAGGGAGAGAGACCCAGTACTTC; cdr3_aa: CASSYAGTGRETQYF
v_call: TRBV28; j_call: TRBJ1-2; clone_size: -; d_call: -; cdr3_nt: TGTGCCAGCAGTTCCGGGGGGAGCGACTATGGCTACACCTTC; cdr3_aa: CASSSGGSDYGYTF
v_call: TRBV6-2/TRBV6-3; j_call: TRBJ2-7; clone_size: -; d_call: -; cdr3_nt: TGTGCCAGCAGTTACGATGCGGGAATCTACGAGCAGTACTTC; cdr3_aa: CASSYDAGIYEQYF
v_call: TRBV2; j_call: TRBJ2-7; clone_size: -; d_call: -; cdr3_nt: TGTGCCAGCAGTGAAAGGGCTAGCTGGCGCCACGAGCAGTACTTC; cdr3_aa: CASSERASWRHEQYF
v_call: TRBV18; j_call: TRBJ2-7; clone_size: -; d_call: TRBD2; cdr3_nt: TGTGCCAGCTCACCAGGGACTAGCGGAAGCTCCTACGAGCAGTACTTC; cdr3_aa: CASSPGTSGSSYEQYF
v_call: TRBV24-1; j_call: TRBJ2-3; clone_size: -; d_call: TRBD2; cdr3_nt: TGTGCCACCAGTGACACGACTAGCGGAAGCACAGATACGCAGTATTTT; cdr3_aa: CATSDTTSGSTDTQYF
v_call: TRBV5-4; j_call: TRBJ2-7; clone_size: -; d_call: -; cdr3_nt: TGTGCCAGCAGCTTTCGGAGCTCCTACGAGCAGTACTTC; cdr3_aa: CASSFRSSYEQYF
v_call: TRBV18; j_call: TRBJ2-3; clone_size: -; d_call: -; cdr3_nt: TGTGCCAGCTCACGAGGTAGGGGCTTCACAGATACGCAGTATTTT; cdr3_aa: CASSRGRGFTDTQYF
v_call: TRBV20-1; j_call: TRBJ2-1; clone_size: few; d_call: TRBD2; cdr3_nt: TGCAGTGCTAGTTCCCTTGGAGCGGGAGGACACAATGAGCAGTTCTTC; cdr3_aa: CSASSLGAGGHNEQFF
v_call: TRBV6-5; j_call: TRBJ1-1; clone_size: -; d_call: -; cdr3_nt: TGTGCCAGCGGACGTGCGGGACCGAACACTGAAGCTTTCTTT; cdr3_aa: CASGRAGPNTEAFF
v_call: TRBV19; j_call: TRBJ1-1; clone_size: -; d_call: -; cdr3_nt: TGTGCCAGTAGTGCCGGGGTTGGTCTCGAAGCTTTCTTT; cdr3_aa: CASSAGVGLEAFF
v_call: TRBV18; j_call: TRBJ2-1; clone_size: -; d_call: TRBD2; cdr3_nt: TGTGCCAGCTCATCCTCGTCGGGACTACTCGCCTACAATGAGCAGTTCTTC; cdr3_aa: CASSSSSGLLAYNEQFF
v_call: TRBV21-1; j_call: TRBJ1-1; clone_size: -; d_call: -; cdr3_nt: TGTGCCAGCACCCCTCGGGGGATGAACACTGAAGCTTTCTTT; cdr3_aa: CASTPRGMNTEAFF
v_call: TRBV9; j_call: TRBJ2-1; clone_size: -; d_call: -; cdr3_nt: TGTGCCAGCAGCGTAGGACTTAGCTCCTACAATGAGCAGTTCTTC; cdr3_aa: CASSVGLSSYNEQFF
v_call: TRBV15; j_call: TRBJ2-1; clone_size: -; d_call: -; cdr3_nt: TGTGCCACCGCCGGGAGCGATGAGCAGTTCTTC; cdr3_aa: CATAGSDEQFF
v_call: TRBV5-4; j_call: TRBJ2-7; clone_size: -; d_call: -; cdr3_nt: TGTGCCAGCAGCTTGGAACTACTAGAAATGGAGCAGTACTTC; cdr3_aa: CASSLELLEMEQYF
v_call: TRBV5-1; j_call: TRBJ2-1; clone_size: -; d_call: -; cdr3_nt: TGCGCCAGCCAACCTCAGGGGAATGTTTGGAACAATGAGCAGTTCTTC; cdr3_aa: CASQPQGNVWNNEQFF
v_call: TRBV6-2/TRBV6-3; j_call: TRBJ2-1; clone_size: few; d_call: -; cdr3_nt: TGTGCCAGCAGTTACTCGAGAGGTTCGGGGGTCTCCTACAATGAGCAGTTCTTC; cdr3_aa: CASSYSRGSGVSYNEQFF
v_call: TRBV11-3; j_call: TRBJ2-6; clone_size: -; d_call: -; cdr3_nt: TGTGCCAGCAGCTTGAGCTCTGGGGCCAACGTCCTGACTTTC; cdr3_aa: CASSLSSGANVLTF
v_call: TRBV5-5; j_call: TRBJ2-2; clone_size: once; d_call: TRBD1; cdr3_nt: TGTGCCAGCAGCTTTAACAGACAGGGCTATAGGGGGGAGCTGTTTTTT; cdr3_aa: CASSFNRQGYRGELFF
v_call: TRBV10-3; j_call: TRBJ2-1; clone_size: once; d_call: -; cdr3_nt: TGTGCCATCAGTGTTGTGGCGGGACCCCACAATGAGCAGTTCTTC; cdr3_aa: CAISVVAGPHNEQFF
v_call: TRBV19; j_call: TRBJ2-5; clone_size: once; d_call: TRBD1; cdr3_nt: TGTGCCAGTAGTAACCTGGAAACAGGGGTAGGATCGTACCAAGAGACCCAGTACTTC; cdr3_aa: CASSNLETGVGSYQETQYF
v_call: TRBV6-5; j_call: TRBJ1-2; clone_size: once; d_call: -; cdr3_nt: TGTGCCAGTGGGAGAGAGATAACCTATGGCTACACCTTC; cdr3_aa: CASGREITYGYTF
v_call: TRBV23-1; j_call: TRBJ2-3; clone_size: -; d_call: TRBD2; cdr3_nt: TGCGCCAGCACCCGGACTAGCGGGAGGAACTTTTCCAACCTTAGCACAGATACGCAGTATTTT; cdr3_aa: CASTRTSGRNFSNLSTDTQYF
v_call: TRBV28; j_call: TRBJ2-2; clone_size: -; d_call: -; cdr3_nt: TGTGCCAGCAACGCCGCTAGCGTTAACACCGGGGAGCTGTTTTTT; cdr3_aa: CASNAASVNTGELFF
v_call: TRBV30; j_call: TRBJ1-1; clone_size: -; d_call: -; cdr3_nt: TGTGCCTGGAGTCGGCAGGGTATATTTGAAGCTTTCTTT; cdr3_aa: CAWSRQGIFEAFF
v_call: TRBV28; j_call: TRBJ1-5; clone_size: -; d_call: -; cdr3_nt: TGTGCCAGCAGTTTAGGTCCGGTCAATCAGCCCCAGCATTTT; cdr3_aa: CASSLGPVNQPQHF
v_call: TRBV6-4; j_call: TRBJ2-3; clone_size: once; d_call: TRBD1; cdr3_nt: TGTGCCAGCAGTCTAACAGGGGGAAGCACAGATACGCAGTATTTT; cdr3_aa: CASSLTGGSTDTQYF
v_call: TRBV7-9; j_call: TRBJ2-5; clone_size: -; d_call: -; cdr3_nt: TGTGCCAGCAGCTTGAGTAGTTTCCAAGAGACCCAGTACTTC; cdr3_aa: CASSLSSFQETQYF
v_call: TRBV7-2; j_call: TRBJ2-5; clone_size: -; d_call: -; cdr3_nt: TGTGCCAGCAGCTTAGCCGGGAACCAAGAGACCCAGTACTTC; cdr3_aa: CASSLAGNQETQYF
v_call: TRBV12-5; j_call: TRBJ1-4; clone_size: -; d_call: -; cdr3_nt: TGTGCTAGTGGTTTGATAAAACAGGGAAAACTGTTTTTT; cdr3_aa: CASGLIKQGKLFF
v_call: TRBV7-3; j_call: TRBJ1-1; clone_size: once; d_call: -; cdr3_nt: TGTGCCAGCAGCCCCTGGCCACAAGGTTTGGGCAAAGACACTGAAGCTTTCTTT; cdr3_aa: CASSPWPQGLGKDTEAFF
v_call: TRBV6-5; j_call: TRBJ2-7; clone_size: -; d_call: TRBD1; cdr3_nt: TGTGCCAGCAGCTATGGACAGGGTGTTCTCGAGCAGTACTTC; cdr3_aa: CASSYGQGVLEQYF
v_call: TRBV7-2; j_call: TRBJ2-1; clone_size: -; d_call: TRBD1; cdr3_nt: TGTGCCAGCAGCTTAGGGCCGGGACAGGGGGTAAATGAGCAGTTCTTC; cdr3_aa: CASSLGPGQGVNEQFF